In its sample, the clone carrying this T cell receptor (beta chain) was seen many times. Antigen specificity is unknown. In TCRdb, the reads were re-called with MiXCR into one record per CDR3 protein. Among around 530,000 distinct CDR3 sequences listed, 15% to 20% were seen once. This sample was included in a study of T cell repertoires in cytomegalovirus infection. Study-wide background: It can be stated that public TCR beta signatures indicated CMV infection as well as a matching HLA type. General study findings and limits: CMV-specific TCR beta clonotypes restricted by HLA-C dominated the ex vivo response. Identification of carriers of CMV plus the relevant HLA was achieved through cumulative public TCR beta family frequency.

CDR3 size: 12 residues. CDR1 and CDR2 from the germline V gene are SNHLY and FYNNEI. V dropped 8 bases and J dropped 1 base, with 9 bases sitting between them. The chain has TRBV2 and TRBJ2-7; no clear D gene. The origin of this receptor is a human donor in good health (CMV status not recorded). Some clones in this sample may be carry-over from other donors' samples. The sample comprised CD8+ T cells from PBMCs. This chain's CDR3 is CASQERSYEQYF. The CDR3 DNA reads as TGTGCCAGCCAAGAGCGATCCTACGAGCAGTACTTC.